This TCR beta chain was documented in a study of cytomegalovirus exposure and HLA in healthy donors. The overall study: An earlier analysis found 95 million to 140 million unique TCR beta sequences from 200 million or so T cells.

Primers included in the PCR were 60 Vbeta and 13 Jbeta primers. Produced via immunoSEQ multiplex PCR; TCRdb's table is partial and in-frame only. This table holds about 250,000 clones, under 80% found once. In germline, CDR1 is KGHSH, CDR2 LQKENI. The J segment lost 8 bases and the V segment lost 2 bases, leaving 8 bases of the junction unmatched. This CDR3 spans 16 amino acids. V usage is TRBV18 and J usage is TRBJ2-1, with 11 nucleotides matching TRBD1. Sequencing was carried out using PBMCs. The receptor's source is a female donor in good health and CMV-seronegative. This chain's CDR3 is CASSPGQGALRDEQFF. The CDR3 coding sequence is TGTGCCAGCTCACCAGGACAGGGGGCCCTCAGGGATGAGCAGTTCTTC.